One sample yielded the 17 T cell receptor beta chains listed below, sequenced in a study of T cell repertoires in cytomegalovirus infection. These receptors have no identified antigens. TCRdb passed the reads through MiXCR, listing each CDR3 protein once. The repertoire consists of a few hundred thousand distinct CDR3 sequences, with over 35% occurring once and the leading ten covering around 48%. The sample was cultured PBMCs, taken from culture after CMV antigen stimulation. Source of these receptors: a human donor in good health (CMV status not recorded). Some clones in this sample may be carry-over from other donors' samples.

This CDR3 is CASSQTNYEQYF. The CDR3 DNA reads TGTGCCAGCAGCCAAACTAACTACGAGCAGTACTTC. J is TRBJ2-7 and V is TRBV7-8, with D hard to call. The length of the CDR3 is 12 residues. The germline V and J ends were trimmed by 5 bases and 3 bases, with 8 bases remaining between them. CDR1 is SGHVS, CDR2 FQNEAQ, per germline.

The CDR3 protein is CATSKRTGNYEQYF. In DNA, the CDR3 is TGTGCCACCAGCAAAAGGACAGGGAACTACGAGCAGTACTTC. The gene calls are TRBV15 and TRBJ2-7; TRBD1 matches at 8 bases. Germline CDR1 reads LNHNV; CDR2 reads YYDKDF (reference sequence). The trim removed 4 bases at V and 3 bases at J, leaving 5 bases unmatched. The CDR3 runs 14 residues. Combining the CDR3 with reference TRBV15 and TRBJ2-7 gives the whole variable domain DAMVIQNPRYQVTQFGKPVTLSCSQTLNHNVMYWYQQKSSQAPKLLFHYYDKDFNNEADTPDNFQSRRPNTSFCFLDIRSPGLGDTAMYLCATSKRTGNYEQYFGPGTRLTVT.

The chain recombines TRBV7-8 with TRBJ2-1; 10 nucleotides agree with TRBD1. This CDR3 is built from 15 residues. V gave up 6 bases and J gave up 7 bases; unmatched junction bases: 9. The germline V gene has CDR1 SGHVS and CDR2 FQNEAQ. The CDR3 DNA reads as TGTGCCAGCAGTTTGGGACAGGGGAATGGAAATGAGCAGTTCTTC. The encoded protein is CASSLGQGNGNEQFF.

This clonotype was seen a handful of times. V is TRBV7-2 and J is TRBJ2-7; the D is unclear. V lost 4 bases to trimming and J lost 2 bases, with 12 bases between them. Germline loops: CDR1 SGHTA, CDR2 FQGNSA. The CDR3 length is 14 residues. The CDR3 is CASSWRRNTYEQYF. CDR3 coding DNA: TGTGCCAGCAGCTGGAGACGAAATACCTACGAGCAGTACTTC.

V and J are TRBV7-9 and TRBJ2-3; D is unresolved. The V end was cut by 5 bases, the J end by 5 bases, with 11 bases between. The CDR3 runs to 13 residues. Germline V CDR1 and CDR2: SEHNR, FQNEAQ (reference sequence). CDR3 amino acids: CASSASGVDTQYF. The CDR3 DNA sequence: TGTGCCAGCAGCGCTTCTGGGGTAGATACGCAGTATTTT.

This chain connects TRBV2 to TRBJ2-5; no clear D. Germline V gene sequence: CDR1 SNHLY, CDR2 FYNNEI. The V end was cut by 3 bases, the J end by 5 bases, with 7 bases between. The length of the CDR3 is 12 residues. The DNA for the CDR3 is TGTGCCAGCAGTGACCGTTCGGAGACCCAGTACTTC. Translating gives CASSDRSETQYF.

V is TRBV7-4 and J is TRBJ2-1; 12 nucleotides match TRBD2. With 5 bases clipped from V and 10 bases from J, the junction kept 6 bases outside the gene matches. The germline V gene has CDR1 SGHVT and CDR2 SQSDAQ. This CDR3 region has 14 residues. CDR3 loop: CASSPTSGRPEQFF. In DNA, the CDR3 is TGTGCCAGCAGCCCTACTAGCGGGAGGCCAGAGCAGTTCTTC.

The rearrangement uses TRBV20-1 and TRBJ2-7; 7 bases are shared with TRBD2. The germline V gene encodes CDR1 DFQATT and CDR2 SNEGSKA (reference sequence). This CDR3 contains 14 residues. The V segment lost 3 bases and the J segment 4 bases; nucleotides outside the gene matches: 9. The CDR3 region is CSASGRETVYEQYF. The CDR3 nucleotides read TGCAGTGCTAGCGGGCGGGAGACAGTGTACGAGCAGTACTTC.

In its sample, this clonotype was seen a few times. The J gene is TRBJ2-7, the V gene TRBV6-2 or TRBV6-3; 12 bases line up with TRBD2. The junction had 6 bases not matched to a gene; V was cut back by 6 bases and J by 3 bases. CDR3 length: 15 residues. The germline gives CDR1 MNHEY, CDR2 SVGEGT. DNA of the CDR3: TGTGCCAGCAGCCGGACTAGCGGGATAATCTACGAGCAGTACTTC. Translated: CASSRTSGIIYEQYF.

The chain joins TRBV11-3 to TRBJ2-2; either TRBD1 or TRBD2 may supply D (7 bases each). V gave up 5 bases and J gave up 5 bases, with 15 bases separating them. Per germline, CDR1 SGHNT and CDR2 YENEEA. The CDR3 length is 15 residues. The DNA of the CDR3 is TGTGCCAGCAGCCCAGGGGGGGCGCGGACCGGGGAGCTGTTTTTT. It is translated as CASSPGGARTGELFF.

This chain joins TRBV6-2 or TRBV6-3 and TRBJ2-7; D unresolved. The CDR3 totals 12 residues. The germline CDR1 and CDR2 sequences are MNHEY and SVGEGT. Deletions cut 2 bases from V and 5 bases from J, with 7 bases between. CDR3: CASSYTQNEQYF. CDR3 DNA: TGTGCCAGCAGTTACACCCAGAACGAGCAGTACTTC.

The table lists this clonotype with a few counts. The V gene is TRBV18, the J gene TRBJ2-5; D is perhaps TRBD1 (5 bases). Germline CDR1 reads KGHSH; CDR2 reads LQKENI. This CDR3 is 14 amino acids long. The V end was cut by 3 bases, the J end by 3 bases, with 11 bases between. CDR3 nucleotides: TGTGCCAGCTCACCGAGACAGATAGAAGAGACCCAGTACTTC. Its protein product is CASSPRQIEETQYF.

The DNA of the CDR3 is TGTGCCAGCAGTGAGGCAGGCTCCGACACCGGGGAGCTGTTTTTT. Translation gives CASSEAGSDTGELFF. The rearrangement links TRBV6-6 to TRBJ2-2, with D uncertain. The CDR3 spans 15 residues. The V end lost 5 bases, the J end lost 3 bases, and 13 bases lay between the germline ends. Germline V gene data show CDR1 as MNHNY and CDR2 as SVGAGI (reference sequence).

The J gene is TRBJ2-3, the V gene TRBV20-1; no clear D. The V and J ends lost 0 bases and 2 bases respectively, with 12 bases between them. CDR3 length: 15 amino acids. Germline loops: CDR1 DFQATT, CDR2 SNEGSKA (reference sequence). CDR3: CSARDLQEPTDTQYF. DNA for the CDR3: TGCAGTGCTAGAGATCTTCAGGAGCCCACAGATACGCAGTATTTT.

This clonotype has more than one count but fewer than ten. This chain connects TRBV7-9 to TRBJ1-1; D ambiguous. CDR1 is SEHNR, CDR2 FQNEAQ, per germline (reference sequence). V lost 3 bases and J lost 2, with 7 bases in between. This CDR3 region has 13 residues. CDR3 residues: CASSFPDNTEAFF. Here the CDR3 DNA reads TGTGCCAGCAGCTTCCCTGATAACACTGAAGCTTTCTTT.

V is TRBV7-2 and J is TRBJ2-1; D is possibly TRBD2 (6 bases). This CDR3 spans 16 amino acids. V lost 4 bases, J lost 2 bases, and 15 bases lay in between. Germline V gene data show CDR1 as SGHTA and CDR2 as FQGNSA. As DNA, the CDR3 is TGTGCCAGCAGCTGGGGGGTGGGGGACCCCTACAATGAGCAGTTCTTC. It yields the protein CASSWGVGDPYNEQFF.

This clonotype has only a few counts. This chain joins TRBV5-4 and TRBJ2-3; tentatively, D is TRBD1 or TRBD2 (5 bases each). V lost 0 bases, J lost 4 bases, and 15 bases lay in between. Per the germline V gene, CDR1 is SGHNT and CDR2 is YYREEE (reference sequence). CDR3 length equals 16 residues. CDR3 sequence: CASSLVTGGFADTQYF. CDR3 coding DNA: TGTGCCAGCAGCTTGGTGACTGGGGGTTTCGCAGATACGCAGTATTTT.